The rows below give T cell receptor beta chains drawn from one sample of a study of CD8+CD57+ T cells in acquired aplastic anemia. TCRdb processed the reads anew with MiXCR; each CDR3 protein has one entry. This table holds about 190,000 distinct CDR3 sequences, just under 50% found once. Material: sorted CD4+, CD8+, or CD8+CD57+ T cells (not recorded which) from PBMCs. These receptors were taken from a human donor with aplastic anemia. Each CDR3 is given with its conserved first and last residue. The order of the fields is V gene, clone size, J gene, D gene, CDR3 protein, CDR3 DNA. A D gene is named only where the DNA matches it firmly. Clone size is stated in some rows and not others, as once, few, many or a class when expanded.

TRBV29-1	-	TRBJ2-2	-	CSVEDSRELFF	TGCAGCGTTGAAGATTCCCGGGAGCTGTTTTTT
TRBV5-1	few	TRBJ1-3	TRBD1	CASSRGSGTGSHHSGNTIYF	TGCGCCAGCAGCCGAGGGAGCGGGACAGGTTCTCACCACTCTGGAAACACCATATATTTT
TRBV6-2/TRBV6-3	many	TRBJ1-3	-	CASSYSGRPSSGNTIYF	TGTGCCAGCAGTTACTCAGGCAGGCCGAGCTCTGGAAACACCATATATTTT
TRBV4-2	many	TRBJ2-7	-	CASSQPPGGLWERYEQYF	TGTGCCAGCAGCCAACCTCCCGGCGGGCTTTGGGAGCGCTACGAGCAGTACTTC
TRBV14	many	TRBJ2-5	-	CASSRSQGVGTQYF	TGTGCCAGCAGCCGTTCCCAAGGGGTGGGGACCCAGTACTTC
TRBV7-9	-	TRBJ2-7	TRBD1	CASRVPGGEQYF	TGTGCCAGCAGGGTTCCAGGGGGAGAGCAGTACTTC
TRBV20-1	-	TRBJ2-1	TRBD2	CSADTGLGRNEQFF	TGCAGTGCTGATACGGGACTAGGAAGGAATGAGCAGTTCTTC
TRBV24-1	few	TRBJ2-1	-	CATSLDAGEQFF	TGTGCCACCAGTTTAGATGCGGGTGAGCAGTTCTTC
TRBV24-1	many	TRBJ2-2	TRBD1	CATGRTGPFTGELFF	TGTGCCACCGGGAGGACAGGGCCTTTCACCGGGGAGCTGTTTTTT
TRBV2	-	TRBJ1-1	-	CASHYYRGDRTEAFF	TGTGCCAGCCATTATTATAGGGGCGACCGCACTGAAGCTTTCTTT
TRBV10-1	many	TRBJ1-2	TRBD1	CASSSGGQRHNYGYTF	TGCGCCAGCAGTTCAGGGGGCCAACGTCATAACTATGGCTACACCTTC
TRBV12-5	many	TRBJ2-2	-	CASVRADRTGELFF	TGTGCTAGTGTTCGGGCCGACCGGACCGGGGAGCTGTTTTTT
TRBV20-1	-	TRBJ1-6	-	CSALGRVGSPLHF	TGCAGTGCCCTCGGCAGGGTGGGATCACCCCTCCACTTT
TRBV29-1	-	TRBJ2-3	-	CSVDLYTDTQYF	TGCAGCGTTGACCTATACACAGATACGCAGTATTTT
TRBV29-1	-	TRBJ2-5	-	CSVGGQGHETQYF	TGCAGCGTTGGGGGGCAGGGGCACGAGACCCAGTACTTC
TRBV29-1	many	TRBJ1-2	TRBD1	CSVELGQNYGYTF	TGCAGCGTTGAGTTGGGACAGAACTATGGCTACACCTTC
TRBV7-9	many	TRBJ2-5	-	CASSLGGGWETQYF	TGTGCCAGCAGCTTGGGCGGGGGCTGGGAGACCCAGTACTTC
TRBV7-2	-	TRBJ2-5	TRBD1	CAGSRGPQETQYF	TGTGCCGGCTCCAGGGGGCCCCAAGAGACCCAGTACTTC
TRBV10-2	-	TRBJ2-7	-	CASAQGTLEQYF	TGCGCCAGCGCTCAGGGGACCCTCGAGCAGTACTTC
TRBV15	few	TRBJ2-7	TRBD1	CATSIETGGSYEQYF	TGTGCCACCAGCATCGAGACAGGGGGTTCGTACGAGCAGTACTTC
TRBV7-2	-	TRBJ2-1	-	CASSLGRGSFF	TGTGCCAGCAGCTTGGGGCGGGGTTCGTTCTTC
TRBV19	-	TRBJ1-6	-	CASTGTYNSPLHF	TGTGCCAGTACCGGGACCTATAATTCACCCCTCCACTTT
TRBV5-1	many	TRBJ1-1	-	CASSDPNTEAFF	TGCGCCAGCAGTGATCCGAACACTGAAGCTTTCTTT
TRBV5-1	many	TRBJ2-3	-	CASSLGADWSTDTQYF	TGCGCCAGCAGCTTGGGGGCTGACTGGAGCACAGATACGCAGTATTTT
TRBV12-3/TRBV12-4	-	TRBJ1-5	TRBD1	CASSTTGTGNQPQHF	TGTGCCAGCAGTACCACCGGGACAGGCAATCAGCCCCAGCATTTT
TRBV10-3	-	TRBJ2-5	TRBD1	CAISEPRDRGIETQYF	TGTGCCATCAGTGAGCCCAGGGACAGGGGCATAGAGACCCAGTACTTC
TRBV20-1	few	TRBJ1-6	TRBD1	CSAKPGQGASRSPLHF	TGCAGTGCTAAACCGGGACAGGGGGCAAGTAGGTCACCCCTCCACTTT
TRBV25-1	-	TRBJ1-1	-	CASVRNGNTEAFF	TGTGCCAGCGTTAGAAATGGGAACACTGAAGCTTTCTTT
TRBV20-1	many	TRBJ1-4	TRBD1	CSVTGVGGNEKLFF	TGCAGTGTAACAGGGGTAGGGGGGAATGAAAAACTGTTTTTT
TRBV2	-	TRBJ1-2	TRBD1	CASAETGTGYTF	TGTGCCAGCGCCGAGACAGGGACTGGCTACACCTTC
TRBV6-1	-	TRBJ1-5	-	CASSRTELYQPQHF	TGTGCCAGCAGTCGGACAGAACTTTATCAGCCCCAGCATTTT
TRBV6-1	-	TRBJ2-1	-	CASSEQGFYNEQFF	TGTGCCAGCAGCGAACAGGGATTCTACAATGAGCAGTTCTTC
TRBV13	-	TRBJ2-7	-	CASSSRTSRAEQYF	TGTGCCAGCAGCTCAAGGACCTCCCGCGCCGAGCAGTACTTC
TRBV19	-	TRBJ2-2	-	CASSPLRATTGELFF	TGTGCCAGTAGTCCTCTTCGGGCGACCACCGGGGAGCTGTTTTTT
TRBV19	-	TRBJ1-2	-	CASSIAGERHGYTF	TGTGCCAGTAGTATAGCCGGGGAGAGGCATGGCTACACCTTC
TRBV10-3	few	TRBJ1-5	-	CAISEGRIHSNQPQHF	TGTGCCATCAGTGAGGGGCGGATTCATAGCAATCAGCCCCAGCATTTT
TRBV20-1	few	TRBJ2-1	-	CSATRDEQFF	TGCAGTGCGACCAGGGATGAGCAGTTCTTC
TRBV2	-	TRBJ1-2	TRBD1	CASRGQGVGYGYTF	TGTGCCAGCAGGGGACAGGGGGTTGGCTATGGCTACACCTTC
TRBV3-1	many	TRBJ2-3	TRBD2	CASSLRGREGTDTQYF	TGTGCCAGCAGCCTCCGAGGGCGGGAGGGCACAGATACGCAGTATTTT
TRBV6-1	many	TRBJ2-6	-	CASSKQDSGANVLTF	TGTGCCAGCAGTAAACAGGACTCTGGGGCCAACGTCCTGACTTTC
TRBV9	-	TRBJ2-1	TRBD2	CASSADSGVWNEQFF	TGTGCCAGCAGCGCAGATAGCGGGGTGTGGAATGAGCAGTTCTTC
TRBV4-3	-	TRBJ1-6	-	CASSQDQGSPLHF	TGCGCCAGCAGCCAAGATCAGGGTTCACCCCTCCACTTT
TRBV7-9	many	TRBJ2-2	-	CASSLYDVSAGELFF	TGTGCCAGCAGCTTATATGACGTATCCGCCGGGGAGCTGTTTTTT
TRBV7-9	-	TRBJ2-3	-	CASSARSGDTQYF	TGTGCCAGCAGCGCCAGATCCGGGGATACGCAGTATTTT
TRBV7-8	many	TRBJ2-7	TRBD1	CASSFRDRGLGEQYF	TGTGCCAGCAGCTTCCGGGACAGGGGGCTCGGGGAGCAGTACTTC
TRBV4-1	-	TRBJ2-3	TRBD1	CASSQDLGGRGLADTQYF	TGCGCCAGCAGCCAAGACCTCGGGGGCAGGGGGCTAGCAGATACGCAGTATTTT
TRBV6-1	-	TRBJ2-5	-	CASGRDEETQYF	TGTGCCAGCGGCCGGGACGAAGAGACCCAGTACTTC
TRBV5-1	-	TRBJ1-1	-	CASSSLDTSEAFF	TGCGCCAGCAGCTCCCTTGACACTTCTGAAGCTTTCTTT
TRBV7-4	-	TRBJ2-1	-	CASSPQQNEQFF	TGTGCCAGCAGTCCACAGCAAAATGAGCAGTTCTTC
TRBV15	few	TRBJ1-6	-	CATSRDPSSYNSPLHF	TGTGCCACCAGCAGAGACCCGAGCTCCTATAATTCACCCCTCCACTTT
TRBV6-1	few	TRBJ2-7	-	CASSEVPASPPYEQYF	TGTGCCAGCAGTGAAGTGCCTGCGAGCCCCCCCTACGAGCAGTACTTC
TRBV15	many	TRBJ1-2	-	CATSQGWGSYNYGYTF	TGTGCCACCTCACAAGGTTGGGGGTCTTATAACTATGGCTACACCTTC
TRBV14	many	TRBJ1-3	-	CASSQGLSWDTIYF	TGTGCCAGCAGCCAAGGGCTGAGTTGGGACACCATATATTTT
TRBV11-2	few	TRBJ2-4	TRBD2	CASSLASGSVKNIQYF	TGTGCCAGCAGCTTAGCTAGCGGGAGTGTCAAAAACATTCAGTACTTC
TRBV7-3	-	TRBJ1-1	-	CASSPQGRSTEAFF	TGTGCCAGCAGCCCACAGGGTAGGAGCACTGAAGCTTTCTTT